This TCR beta chain is drawn from a study of cytomegalovirus exposure and HLA in healthy donors. Study-wide findings and caveats: An ancestry cluster, one associated with Asian ancestry, reportedly showed fewer N-insertions than the 666-donor mean in a later analysis. According to a later analysis, most TCR beta chains associated with CMV appeared HLA-restricted.

Vbeta (60) and Jbeta (13) primers were used in the PCR. Sequenced by immunoSEQ multiplex PCR; TCRdb stores in-frame clones only, minus some. The sample includes more than 95,000 clones, around 74% of them seen just once. The ends lost 6 bases at V and 3 bases at J; junction bases unmatched: 8. Germline V lookup: CDR1 MDHEN, CDR2 SYDVKM. The length of the CDR3 is 14 residues. On this clone: Its matching antigen is unknown.

The chain combines TRBV28 with TRBJ2-7, with TRBD2 identical over 7 bases. Input material: PBMCs. The receptor was derived from a woman between 45 and 60 years old in good health and CMV-seropositive. CDR3 sequence: CASSGLGEGYEQYF. The CDR3 DNA sequence: TGTGCCAGCAGCGGTCTAGGGGAGGGCTACGAGCAGTACTTC.